This TCR beta chain was found in a study of blood T cell repertoires in COVID-19. Germline CDR1 LNHDA, CDR2 SQIVND (reference sequence). V was cut by 5 bases and J by 4 bases, with 12 bases left in between. The CDR3 spans 13 residues. Some clones are missing from TCRdb's copy, which holds only in-frame ones; the method was immunoSEQ multiplex PCR. Found here are 150,000 to 200,000 clones, 85% to 90% of them singletons; the top ten hold approximately 2.1%. The V call is TRBV19, the J call TRBJ2-7, with a weak D call TRBD2 (5 bases). Sequencing was done on a sample of peripheral blood. The sequence was obtained from a man aged 50-59 years who had recovered from COVID-19. CDR3 residues: CASSPGIYYEQYF. CDR3 nucleotides: TGTGCCAGTAGTCCCGGGATCTATTACGAGCAGTACTTC.